This TCR beta chain was retrieved from a study of cytomegalovirus exposure and HLA in healthy donors. Study-wide background: Among approximately 400 genotyped donors, approximately 80% fell in the Caucasian-associated ancestry cluster. Study outcomes and limitations: Confirmation was obtained in vitro that a few CMV-associated chains are specific for CMV antigens.

60 Vbeta and 13 Jbeta primers were used in PCR. Generated by immunoSEQ multiplex PCR, the TCRdb table keeps only in-frame clones and is missing some. The repertoire has about 140,000 clones, approximately 70% of them found once; the top ten carry 1.3%. The CDR3 is 19 amino acids. V was pared by 0 bases and J by 0 bases, with 18 bases between. CDR1 is PRHDT and CDR2 is FYEKMQ in the germline V gene (reference sequence). As concerns this clone: Its antigen is still unknown.

The rearrangement links TRBV13 to TRBJ1-3; a possible D gene is TRBD1 (6 bases). Sequenced: PBMCs. The TCR originated in a woman in her 40s in good health and CMV-seronegative. CDR3 DNA: TGTGCCAGCAGCTTAGGCGGTACAGGGCCACTTCACTCTGGAAACACCATATATTTT. Its protein is CASSLGGTGPLHSGNTIYF.